This T cell receptor (beta chain) was documented in a study of regulatory T cells in long-lasting Graves disease. Building of the TCR beta libraries involved iRepertoire HTBI primers and Arm-PCR of CDR3 regions. TCRdb itself ran the multiplex PCR reads through MiXCR, one entry per CDR3 protein. Seen here are hundreds of thousands of distinct CDR3 sequences, about 16% observed once, and the top ten hold more than 20%. The CDR3 runs 13 residues. CDR1 is MNHNS, CDR2 SASEGT, per germline. As for time point: newly diagnosed GD, antithyroid drugs for less than 3 months. PBMC-extracted RNA yielded the TCR library. In Xi'an, China, an endocrinology department was the source of patients. Many counts were recorded for this clonotype. A further study also used this sample, focusing on T cells in Graves' hyperthyroidism and ophthalmopathy.

The TCR comes from a woman in her forties or fifties with Graves disease. J is TRBJ1-5 and V is TRBV6-1; D call uncertain. The sequencing here drew on peripheral blood mononuclear cells (PBMCs), taken at new diagnosis, from a patient treated with antithyroid drugs. The CDR3 loop reads CSSALGYNQPQHF. The CDR3 DNA reads as TGTTCCTCAGCTCTGGGGTACAATCAGCCCCAGCATTTT.